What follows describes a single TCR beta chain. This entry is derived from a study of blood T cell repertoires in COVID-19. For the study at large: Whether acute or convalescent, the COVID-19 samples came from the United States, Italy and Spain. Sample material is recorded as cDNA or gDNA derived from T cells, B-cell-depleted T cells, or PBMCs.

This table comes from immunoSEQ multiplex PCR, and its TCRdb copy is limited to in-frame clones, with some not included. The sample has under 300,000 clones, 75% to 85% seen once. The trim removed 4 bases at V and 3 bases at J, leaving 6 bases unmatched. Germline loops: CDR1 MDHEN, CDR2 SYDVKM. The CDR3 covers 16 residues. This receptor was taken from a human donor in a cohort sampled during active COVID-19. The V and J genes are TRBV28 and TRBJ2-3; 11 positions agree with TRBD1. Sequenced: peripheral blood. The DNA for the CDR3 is TGTGCCAGCAGTTACACGGACAGGGGGCGAACAGATACGCAGTATTTT. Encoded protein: CASSYTDRGRTDTQYF.